This entry lists 19 T cell receptor beta chains sequenced from one sample in a study of cytomegalovirus exposure and HLA in healthy donors. This table comes from immunoSEQ multiplex PCR, and its TCRdb copy is limited to in-frame clones, with some not included. The sample shows about 64,000 clones, roughly 89% of them seen only once. Sequenced sample: PBMCs. The receptors here all came from a woman aged 18-30 years in good health and CMV-seronegative.

This clone came up a few times. The gene calls are TRBV4-1 and TRBJ2-2; the match to TRBD1 covers 9 bases. Trimming took 5 bases from V and 0 from J; bases not matched to a gene: 4. Looked up from germline, CDR1 is MGHRA and CDR2 is YSYEKL. The CDR3 covers 16 residues. CDR3 loop: CASSTYRGPNTGELFF. The CDR3 nucleotides are TGCGCCAGCAGCACTTACAGGGGGCCGAACACCGGGGAGCTGTTTTTT.

The chain carries TRBV13 and TRBJ2-1; 12 nucleotides match TRBD2. The trim removed 6 bases at V and 4 bases at J, leaving 4 bases unmatched. Germline V lookup: CDR1 PRHDT, CDR2 FYEKMQ (reference sequence). The CDR3 is made up of 15 amino acids. CDR3 coding DNA: TGTGCCAGCAGATTGGGACTAGCGGGTTACAATGAGCAGTTCTTC. Translating it yields CASRLGLAGYNEQFF.

This chain joins TRBV7-2 and TRBJ2-7; unclear D gene. The CDR3 loop spans 13 amino acids. Trimming took 5 bases from V and 5 from J, leaving 13 bases between them. Germline loops: CDR1 SGHTA, CDR2 FQGNSA. In nucleotides, the CDR3 is TGTGCCAGCAGCGTTTACGGGTTTGACGAGCAGTACTTC. The encoded protein is CASSVYGFDEQYF.

The chain links TRBV27 to TRBJ2-3; D is undetermined. Trimming took off 6 bases at V and 2 bases at J, with 9 bases between the two ends. This CDR3 has 13 amino acids. The germline V gene encodes CDR1 MNHEY and CDR2 SMNVEV (reference sequence). Here the CDR3 reads CASRPSVTDTQYF. DNA of the CDR3: TGTGCCAGCAGACCTTCGGTCACAGATACGCAGTATTTT.

The rearrangement uses TRBV27 and TRBJ2-3; TRBD1 aligns across 7 bases. Trimming at V came to 3 bases and at J to 4 bases, leaving 4 bases not matched to a gene. CDR1 is MNHEY and CDR2 is SMNVEV in the germline V gene (reference sequence). CDR3 length: 14 residues. The CDR3 loop reads CASSFFQGADTQYF. In nucleotides, the CDR3 is TGTGCCAGCAGTTTTTTTCAGGGGGCAGATACGCAGTATTTT.

The table lists this clone with a few counts. The gene calls are TRBV19 and TRBJ2-7; tentative D call: TRBD1 (5 bases). Germline values: CDR1 LNHDA, CDR2 SQIVND (reference sequence). This CDR3 is 14 amino acids long. Trimming removed 6 bases at V and 0 bases at J, with 12 bases between. The CDR3 DNA follows: TGTGCCAGTAGCCAGGGCCCTACCTCCTACGAGCAGTACTTC. Translating gives CASSQGPTSYEQYF. Full variable domain (rest looked up from reference TRBV19 and TRBJ2-7): DGGITQSPKYLFRKEGQNVTLSCEQNLNHDAMYWYRQDPGQGLRLIYYSQIVNDFQKGDIAEGYSVSREKKESFPLTVTSAQKNPTAFYLCASSQGPTSYEQYFGPGTRLTVT.

The V and J genes are TRBV28 and TRBJ1-4; D is undetermined. Germline V gene data show CDR1 as MDHEN and CDR2 as SYDVKM. V shed 2 bases and J shed 4 bases, with 11 bases lying between them. The CDR3 runs to 15 residues. The CDR3, as DNA: TGTGCCAGCAGTTTAGAGTACCGGGTTAATGAAAAACTGTTTTTT. Its translation: CASSLEYRVNEKLFF.

CDR3 amino acids: CASSYTVLNTEAFF. The CDR3 DNA is TGTGCCAGCAGTTATACGGTATTGAACACTGAAGCTTTCTTT. V is TRBV7-9 and J is TRBJ1-1; D is unclear. Deletions cut 6 bases from V and 0 bases from J, with 11 bases between. The CDR3 has 14 residues. CDR1 is SEHNR, CDR2 FQNEAQ, per germline (reference sequence).

V and J are TRBV27 and TRBJ2-1; no firm D call. The V and J ends lost 3 bases and 5 bases respectively, with 8 bases between them. The CDR3 has 13 amino acids. From germline, CDR1 is MNHEY and CDR2 SMNVEV (reference sequence). The CDR3 is CASSFPGHNEQFF. CDR3 DNA sequence: TGTGCCAGCAGTTTTCCAGGTCACAATGAGCAGTTCTTC.

The rearrangement joins TRBV10-1 to TRBJ1-2; D remains ambiguous. Germline CDR1 and CDR2: WNHNN and SYGVQD (reference sequence). V lost 2 bases and J lost 4, with 17 bases in between. This CDR3 is 16 amino acids long. In DNA, the CDR3 is TGCGCCAGCAGTGAGATTTGGGCTCATGATATCTATGGCTACACCTTC. Protein: CASSEIWAHDIYGYTF.

The CDR3 sequence is CASSLPEGRSSEQYF. The CDR3 DNA reads as TGTGCCAGCAGTTTACCGGAGGGGAGGTCGTCCGAGCAGTACTTC. This rearrangement joins TRBV28 to TRBJ2-7, with a possible D match to TRBD2 (6 bases). Trimming left V 2 bases short and J 6 bases short, with 17 bases between. This CDR3 has 15 residues. Germline CDR1 reads MDHEN; CDR2 reads SYDVKM.

The chain carries TRBV19 and TRBJ1-1; 7 nucleotides agree with TRBD1. This CDR3 contains 13 residues. Germline trimming cut 4 bases from V and 5 bases from J; bases unmatched to any gene: 4. CDR1 and CDR2 (germline): LNHDA, SQIVND (reference sequence). The CDR3 loop reads CASSTGGWTEAFF. The CDR3 DNA sequence: TGTGCCAGTAGTACAGGGGGTTGGACTGAAGCTTTCTTT.

The chain has TRBV9 and TRBJ1-5, with a weak D call TRBD1 (6 bases). V was cut by 3 bases and J by 3 bases, with 13 bases left in between. The CDR3 runs 15 residues. The germline CDR1 and CDR2 sequences are SGDLS and YYNGEE. In DNA form, the CDR3 reads TGTGCCAGCAGCGCCGAGGGACACCCCAATCAGCCCCAGCATTTT. Translating it yields CASSAEGHPNQPQHF.

V is TRBV19 and J is TRBJ2-5; 7 positions match TRBD2. CDR1 is LNHDA, CDR2 SQIVND, per germline (reference sequence). There are 15 residues in the CDR3. The ends lost 4 bases at V and 4 bases at J; junction bases unmatched: 9. The CDR3 DNA is TGTGCCAGTAGTAGTACCACTATAGCGGGAGAGACCCAGTACTTC. Translated, it gives CASSSTTIAGETQYF.

This clone was counted only a few times. The V and J genes are TRBV19 and TRBJ1-3; 8 bases agree with TRBD1. Per germline, CDR1 LNHDA and CDR2 SQIVND (reference sequence). The CDR3 sequence is 16 residues long. Unmatched junction bases numbered 6, after V lost 5 bases and J lost 0 bases. CDR3 DNA sequence: TGTGCCAGTAGTTCTCCAGGGGGCGCCTCTGGAAACACCATATATTTT. Translation: CASSSPGGASGNTIYF.

The sample holds a few counts of this clone. The chain carries TRBV30 and TRBJ2-1; TRBD1 matches at 8 bases. This CDR3 is built from 18 residues. CDR1 and CDR2 (germline): GTSNPN, SVGIG (reference sequence). V shed 6 bases, J shed 7 bases, and the junction held 23 bases outside the gene matches. CDR3 nucleotide sequence: TGTGCCTGCTTCGCGGGCGTACGACAGGGGCGACGTCCGAATGAGCAGTTCTTC. Translated, it gives CACFAGVRQGRRPNEQFF.

The V gene is TRBV18, the J gene TRBJ1-6; TRBD1 might be the D (6 bases). In germline, CDR1 is KGHSH, CDR2 LQKENI. The CDR3 contains 17 residues. Trimming left V 0 bases short and J 6 bases short, with 15 bases between. The CDR3 spells CASSPPNLPRGNSPLHF. The DNA of the CDR3 is TGTGCCAGCTCACCACCGAATCTTCCCAGGGGTAATTCACCCCTCCACTTT.

This clone was picked up one time. The chain recombines TRBV6-5 with TRBJ1-2, with TRBD1 identical over 11 bases. The CDR3 is made up of 12 amino acids. Germline V gives CDR1 MNHEY, CDR2 SVGAGI. Unmatched junction bases numbered 1, after V lost 8 bases and J lost 5 bases. CDR3 sequence reads: CASGQGAYGYTF. In DNA form, the CDR3 reads TGTGCCAGCGGACAGGGGGCTTATGGCTACACCTTC.

The gene calls are TRBV5-1 and TRBJ2-2; D remains ambiguous. The CDR3 is made up of 17 amino acids. CDR1 SGHRS and CDR2 YFSETQ come from the germline V gene. V lost 0 bases to trimming and J lost 0 bases, with 12 bases between them. The CDR3 is CASSLGPQAANTGELFF. CDR3 DNA sequence: TGCGCCAGCAGCTTGGGCCCCCAAGCCGCGAACACCGGGGAGCTGTTTTTT.